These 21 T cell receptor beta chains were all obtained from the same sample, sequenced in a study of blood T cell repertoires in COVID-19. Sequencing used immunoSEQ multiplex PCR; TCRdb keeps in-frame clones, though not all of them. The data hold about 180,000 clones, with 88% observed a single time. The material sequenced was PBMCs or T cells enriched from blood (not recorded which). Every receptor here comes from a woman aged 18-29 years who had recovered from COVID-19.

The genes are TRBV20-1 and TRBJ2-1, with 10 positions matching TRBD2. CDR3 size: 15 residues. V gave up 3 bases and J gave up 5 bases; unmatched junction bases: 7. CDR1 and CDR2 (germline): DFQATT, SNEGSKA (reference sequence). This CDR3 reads CSASSPSGGHNEQFF. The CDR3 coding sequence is TGCAGTGCTAGTTCCCCTAGCGGGGGACACAATGAGCAGTTCTTC.

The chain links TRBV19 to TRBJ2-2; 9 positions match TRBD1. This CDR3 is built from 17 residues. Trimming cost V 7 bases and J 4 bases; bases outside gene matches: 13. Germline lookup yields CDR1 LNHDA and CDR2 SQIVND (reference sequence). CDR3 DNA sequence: TGTGCCAGTACCCGCCGGAGGGGACAGGGCCCCACCGGGGAGCTGTTTTTT. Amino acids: CASTRRRGQGPTGELFF.

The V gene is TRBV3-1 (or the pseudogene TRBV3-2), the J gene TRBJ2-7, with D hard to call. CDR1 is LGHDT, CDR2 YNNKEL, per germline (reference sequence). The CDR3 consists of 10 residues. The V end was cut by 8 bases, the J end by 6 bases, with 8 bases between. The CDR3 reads CASGSGEQYF. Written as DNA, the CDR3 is TGTGCCAGCGGCTCGGGCGAGCAGTACTTC.

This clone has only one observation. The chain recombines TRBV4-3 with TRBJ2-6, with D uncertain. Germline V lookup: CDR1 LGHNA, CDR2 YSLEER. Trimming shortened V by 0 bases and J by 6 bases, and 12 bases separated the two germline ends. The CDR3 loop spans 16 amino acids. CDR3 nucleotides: TGCGCCAGCAGCCAAGATCCCCAGGTGAAGGCCAACGTCCTGACTTTC. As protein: CASSQDPQVKANVLTF.

CDR3 protein: CASRAEQGWGNTIYF. The CDR3 coding sequence is TGTGCCAGCAGGGCTGAACAGGGGTGGGGAAACACCATATATTTT. The chain couples TRBV27 to TRBJ1-3, with TRBD1 identical over 7 bases. V lost 6 bases and J lost 4; bases outside the gene matches: 9. The CDR3 is made up of 15 amino acids. The germline gives CDR1 MNHEY, CDR2 SMNVEV (reference sequence).

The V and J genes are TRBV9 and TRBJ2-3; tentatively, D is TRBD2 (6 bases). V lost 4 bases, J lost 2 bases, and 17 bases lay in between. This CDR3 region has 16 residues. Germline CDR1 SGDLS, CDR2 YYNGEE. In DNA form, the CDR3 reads TGTGCCAGCAGCTCAAACCCGGGACTGAACACAGATACGCAGTATTTT. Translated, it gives CASSSNPGLNTDTQYF.

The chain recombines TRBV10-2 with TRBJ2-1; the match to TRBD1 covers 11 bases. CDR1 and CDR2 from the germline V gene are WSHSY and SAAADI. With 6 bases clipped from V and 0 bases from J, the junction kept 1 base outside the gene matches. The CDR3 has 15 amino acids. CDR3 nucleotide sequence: TGCGCCAGCAGAGGGACAGGGGGCTCCTACAATGAGCAGTTCTTC. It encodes CASRGTGGSYNEQFF.

CDR3 nucleotides: TGTGCCAGAAGCCGTACCGAGGGAAAACTTTCGTATCAGCCCCAGCATTTT. Translation: CARSRTEGKLSYQPQHF. V and J are TRBV5-3 and TRBJ1-5, with unresolved D. TRBV5-3 qualifies as an ORF whose function is uncertain. Trimming cost V 4 bases and J 5 bases, with 22 bases left between them. The CDR3 consists of 17 residues.

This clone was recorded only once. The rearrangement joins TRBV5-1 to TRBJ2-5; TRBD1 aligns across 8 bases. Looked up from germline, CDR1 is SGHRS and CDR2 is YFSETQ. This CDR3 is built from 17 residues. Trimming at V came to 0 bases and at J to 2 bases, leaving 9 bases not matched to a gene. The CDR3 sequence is CASSLAPTGGRQETQYF. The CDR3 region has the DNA TGCGCCAGCAGCTTGGCCCCTACAGGGGGACGGCAAGAGACCCAGTACTTC.

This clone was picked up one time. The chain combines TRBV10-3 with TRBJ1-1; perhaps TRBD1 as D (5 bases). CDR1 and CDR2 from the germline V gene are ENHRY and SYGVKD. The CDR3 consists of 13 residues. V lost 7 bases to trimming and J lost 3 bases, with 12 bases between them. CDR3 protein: CAITTGEDTEAFF. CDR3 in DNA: TGTGCCATCACAACGGGGGAGGACACTGAAGCTTTCTTT.

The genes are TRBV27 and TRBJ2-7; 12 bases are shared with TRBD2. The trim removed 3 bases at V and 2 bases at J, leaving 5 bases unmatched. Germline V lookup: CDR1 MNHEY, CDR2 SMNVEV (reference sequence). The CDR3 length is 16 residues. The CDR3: CASSLPTSGGPYEQYF. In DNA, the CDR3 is TGTGCCAGCAGTTTGCCGACTAGCGGGGGCCCCTACGAGCAGTACTTC.

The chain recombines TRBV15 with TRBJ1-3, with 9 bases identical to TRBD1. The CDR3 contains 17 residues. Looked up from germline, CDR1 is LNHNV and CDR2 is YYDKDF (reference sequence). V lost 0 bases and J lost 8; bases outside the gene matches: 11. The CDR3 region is CATSREVPGQGEDTIYF. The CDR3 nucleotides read TGTGCCACCAGCAGAGAGGTTCCGGGACAGGGAGAAGACACCATATATTTT.

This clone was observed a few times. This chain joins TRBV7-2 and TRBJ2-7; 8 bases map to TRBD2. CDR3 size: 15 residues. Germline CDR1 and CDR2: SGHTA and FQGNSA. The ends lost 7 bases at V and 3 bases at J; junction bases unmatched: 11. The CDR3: CASIPAVTSVYEQYF. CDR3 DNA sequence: TGTGCCAGCATCCCCGCCGTGACTAGCGTCTACGAGCAGTACTTC.

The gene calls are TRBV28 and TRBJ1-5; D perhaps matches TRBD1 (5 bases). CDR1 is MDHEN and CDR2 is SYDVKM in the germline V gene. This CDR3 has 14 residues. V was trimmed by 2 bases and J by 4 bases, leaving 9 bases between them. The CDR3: CASSLRQQNQPQHF. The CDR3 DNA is TGTGCCAGCAGTTTAAGACAGCAGAATCAGCCCCAGCATTTT. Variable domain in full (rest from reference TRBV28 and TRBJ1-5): DVKVTQSSRYLVKRTGEKVFLECVQDMDHENMFWYRQDPGLGLRLIYFSYDVKMKEKGDIPEGYSVSREKKERFSLILESASTNQTSMYLCASSLRQQNQPQHFGDGTRLSIL.

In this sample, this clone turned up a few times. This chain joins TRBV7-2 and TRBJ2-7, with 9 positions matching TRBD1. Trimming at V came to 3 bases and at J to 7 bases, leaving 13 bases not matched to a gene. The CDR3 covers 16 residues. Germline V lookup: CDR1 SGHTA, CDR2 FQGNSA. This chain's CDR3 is CASSFNLGTGSMEQYF. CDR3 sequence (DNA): TGTGCCAGCAGCTTTAATCTTGGGACAGGGAGCATGGAGCAGTACTTC.

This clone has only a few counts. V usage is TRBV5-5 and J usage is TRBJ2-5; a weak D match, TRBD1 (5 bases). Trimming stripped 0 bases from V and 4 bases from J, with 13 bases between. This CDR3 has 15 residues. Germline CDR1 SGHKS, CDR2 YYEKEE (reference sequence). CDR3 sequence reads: CASSLGLQVGETQYF. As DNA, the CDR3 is TGTGCCAGCAGCTTGGGGTTACAGGTAGGAGAGACCCAGTACTTC.

CDR3 coding DNA: TGTGCCAGCAGAAGACAGGGGGCGGGTGAGCAGTACTTC. Its translation: CASRRQGAGEQYF. The chain links TRBV28 to TRBJ2-7; 10 bases agree with TRBD1. Looked up from germline, CDR1 is MDHEN and CDR2 is SYDVKM. The J segment lost 7 bases and the V segment lost 6 bases, leaving 6 bases of the junction unmatched. CDR3 size: 13 residues.

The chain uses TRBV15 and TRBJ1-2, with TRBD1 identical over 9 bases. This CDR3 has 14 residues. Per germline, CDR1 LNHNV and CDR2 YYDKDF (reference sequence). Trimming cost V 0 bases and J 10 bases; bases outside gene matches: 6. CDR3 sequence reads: CATSRDPGTGYYTF. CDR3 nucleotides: TGTGCCACCAGCAGAGATCCCGGGACAGGGTACTACACCTTC.

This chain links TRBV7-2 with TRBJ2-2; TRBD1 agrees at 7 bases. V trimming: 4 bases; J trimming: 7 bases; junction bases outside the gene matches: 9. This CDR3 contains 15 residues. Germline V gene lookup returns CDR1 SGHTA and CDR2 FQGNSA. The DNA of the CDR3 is TGTGCCAGCAGCTCACCGACAGGGTCGAACGGGGAGCTGTTTTTT. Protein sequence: CASSSPTGSNGELFF. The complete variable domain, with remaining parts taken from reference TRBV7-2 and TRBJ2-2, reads GAGVSQSPSNKVTEKGKDVELRCDPISGHTALYWYRQSLGQGLEFLIYFQGNSAPDKSGLPSDRFSAERTGGSVSTLTIQRTQQEDSAVYLCASSSPTGSNGELFFGEGSRLTVL.

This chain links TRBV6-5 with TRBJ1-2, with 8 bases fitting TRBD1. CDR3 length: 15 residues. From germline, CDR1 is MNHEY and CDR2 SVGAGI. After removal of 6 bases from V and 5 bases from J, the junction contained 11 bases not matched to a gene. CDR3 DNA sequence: TGTGCCAGCAGGGGGGGACAGGATTTTTTTTATGGCTACACCTTC. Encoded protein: CASRGGQDFFYGYTF.

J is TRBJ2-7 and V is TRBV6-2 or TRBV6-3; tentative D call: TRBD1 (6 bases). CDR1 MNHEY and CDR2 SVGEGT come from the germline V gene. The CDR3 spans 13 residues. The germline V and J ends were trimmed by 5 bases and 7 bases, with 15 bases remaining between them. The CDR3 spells CASSRPGTKEQYF. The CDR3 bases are TGTGCCAGCAGTAGACCCGGGACAAAGGAGCAGTACTTC.